The clone carrying this TCR beta chain has a count of ten or more. Its antigen is undetermined. The sample comes from a study of identical twins. Overall study results and limits: Low generation-probability sequences were in excess among twin-shared out-of-frame alpha sequences. Beta out-of-frame sequences showed weaker excess sharing between twins.

Germline V gene data show CDR1 as SGHTA and CDR2 as FQGNSA. V was shortened by 1 base and J by 4 bases, with 6 bases between the two germline ends. The CDR3 runs to 13 residues. TCRdb re-analysed the 5' RACE reads in MiXCR, keeping a single row per CDR3 protein. The table lists approximately 620,000 distinct CDR3 sequences, less than 10% of them singletons. The same data also contributed to another study, on yellow fever vaccine responses in identical twins.

This TCR came from a woman younger than 35 in good health. The source material was PBMCs. This rearrangement joins TRBV7-2 to TRBJ2-3, with D unclear. In nucleotides, the CDR3 is TGTGCCAGCAGCTTAGATAGGTCAGATACGCAGTATTTT. Its translation: CASSLDRSDTQYF. Filled out from reference TRBV7-2 and TRBJ2-3, the complete variable domain reads GAGVSQSPSNKVTEKGKDVELRCDPISGHTALYWYRQSLGQGLEFLIYFQGNSAPDKSGLPSDRFSAERTGGSVSTLTIQRTQQEDSAVYLCASSLDRSDTQYFGPGTRLTVL.